This is a list of T cell receptor beta chains from one sample in a study of control samples from healthy donors and cancer patients. The repertoire was sequenced with immunoSEQ multiplex PCR; TCRdb's copy has only in-frame clones and lacks some. This table has 73,000 or so clones, roughly 90% appearing once. Sequencing was done on a sample of blood. The source is a woman aged 50 to 60 in good health. Each CDR3 is given with its conserved first and last residue. The D gene is left open where the match is weak. Rows may omit the clone size; those that give it use once, few, many or a size class.

>.|.|TRBJ2-6|TRBV4-1
TGCGCCAGCAGCCGAATGCCGGGCTATCCCCAGGCTGGGGCCAACGTCCTGACTTTC
CASSRMPGYPQAGANVLTF
>.|.|TRBJ2-3|TRBV3-1/TRBV3-2
TGTGCCAGCAGCCAAGATGGGCGGGCTAGCACAGATACGCAGTATTTT
CASSQDGRASTDTQYF
>.|.|TRBJ1-5|TRBV28
TGTGCCACGCTTCGCGGTTATAGCAATCAGCCCCAGCATTTT
CATLRGYSNQPQHF
>.|.|TRBJ2-1|TRBV6-5
TGTGCCAGCAGTTACTCCATCCCCCCCAGGGAGCAGTTCTTC
CASSYSIPPREQFF
>.|.|TRBJ1-1|TRBV28
TGTGCCAGCAGTACAAGACAGCGCCCCACTGAAGCTTTCTTT
CASSTRQRPTEAFF
>.|TRBD1|TRBJ1-6|TRBV18
TGTGCCAGCTCACCCGGGACAGGACCCCCCTATAATTCACCCCTCCACTTT
CASSPGTGPPYNSPLHF
>few|.|TRBJ2-1|TRBV25-1
TGTGCCAGCAGTGAATTAGCGGCTAACTCCTACAATGAGCAGTTCTTC
CASSELAANSYNEQFF
>.|TRBD2|TRBJ2-2|TRBV15
TGTGCCACCAGCAGAGGACGGCGACTAGCGTCAAGTGGCGGGGAGCTGTTTTTT
CATSRGRRLASSGGELFF
>once|.|TRBJ1-6|TRBV30
TGTGCCTGGAGGTCGGTCGGCGGCCGGAGCTCCTATAATTCACCCCTCCACTTT
CAWRSVGGRSSYNSPLHF
>.|TRBD1|TRBJ1-4|TRBV9
TGTGCCAGCAGCAGAACGGGGACAGGGGATGAAAAACTGTTTTTT
CASSRTGTGDEKLFF
>.|.|TRBJ1-4|TRBV9
TGTGCCAGCAGCGTAGGGTTTAGTGGAAGCGAAAAACTGTTTTTT
CASSVGFSGSEKLFF
>.|.|TRBJ2-7|TRBV2
TGTGCCAGCAGTGGCAGCTTAAACTACGAGCAGTACTTC
CASSGSLNYEQYF
>.|.|TRBJ2-5|TRBV4-1
TGCGCCAGCAGCCGGGATGGCGGGACAGCACTAGGGTACCAAGAGACCCAGTACTTC
CASSRDGGTALGYQETQYF
>.|TRBD2|TRBJ2-1|TRBV27
TGTGCCAGCAGCCGACTAGCAAATGAGCAGTTCTTC
CASSRLANEQFF
>.|.|TRBJ2-3|TRBV4-1
TGCGCCAGCAGCCAACGACTGGGACGCGAGGGCACAGATACGCAGTATTTT
CASSQRLGREGTDTQYF
>.|.|TRBJ2-3|TRBV2
TGTGCCAGCAATCGGGGTCCAGATACGCAGTATTTT
CASNRGPDTQYF
>few|TRBD1|TRBJ2-3|TRBV19
TGTGCCAGTAGTATCCCAAACAGGGGTGGCACAGATACGCAGTATTTT
CASSIPNRGGTDTQYF
>.|.|TRBJ1-2|TRBV7-2
TGTGCCAGCAGCTTATCCAGGGATTATGGCTACACCTTC
CASSLSRDYGYTF
>.|.|TRBJ2-3|TRBV6-5
TGTGCCACTCGTTTAGGAGCCCTCACAGATACGCAGTATTTT
CATRLGALTDTQYF
>.|TRBD1|TRBJ1-1|TRBV24-1
TGTGCCACCAGTGGGGGACAGGGGAACACTGAAGCTTTCTTT
CATSGGQGNTEAFF
>.|.|TRBJ2-7|TRBV28
TGTGCCAGCAGTTTAATTCGTGGGACTTCCCTCCCCGAGCAGTACTTC
CASSLIRGTSLPEQYF
>.|.|TRBJ2-7|TRBV9
TGTGCCAGCAGCGTAAGAGAGGACTCCCTGTACGAGCAGTACTTC
CASSVREDSLYEQYF
>few|.|TRBJ1-1|TRBV5-1
TGCGCCAGCCCCTCTGGACAGTACCACACTGAAGCTTTCTTT
CASPSGQYHTEAFF
>.|.|TRBJ1-2|TRBV28
TGTGCCAGCAGCGGCAGCCCGTATGGCTACACCTTC
CASSGSPYGYTF